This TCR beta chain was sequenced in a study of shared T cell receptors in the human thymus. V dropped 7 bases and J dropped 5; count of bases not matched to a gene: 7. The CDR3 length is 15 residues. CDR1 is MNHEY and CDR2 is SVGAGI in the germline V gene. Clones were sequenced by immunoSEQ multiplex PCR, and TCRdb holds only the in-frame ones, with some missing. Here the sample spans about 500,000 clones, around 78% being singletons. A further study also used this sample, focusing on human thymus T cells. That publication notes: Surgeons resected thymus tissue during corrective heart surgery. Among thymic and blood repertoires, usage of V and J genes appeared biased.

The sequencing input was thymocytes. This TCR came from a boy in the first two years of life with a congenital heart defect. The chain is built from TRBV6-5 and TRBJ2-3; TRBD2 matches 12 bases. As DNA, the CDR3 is TGTGCCAGCACCCGACTAGCGGGAGAGGGAGATACGCAGTATTTT. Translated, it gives CASTRLAGEGDTQYF.